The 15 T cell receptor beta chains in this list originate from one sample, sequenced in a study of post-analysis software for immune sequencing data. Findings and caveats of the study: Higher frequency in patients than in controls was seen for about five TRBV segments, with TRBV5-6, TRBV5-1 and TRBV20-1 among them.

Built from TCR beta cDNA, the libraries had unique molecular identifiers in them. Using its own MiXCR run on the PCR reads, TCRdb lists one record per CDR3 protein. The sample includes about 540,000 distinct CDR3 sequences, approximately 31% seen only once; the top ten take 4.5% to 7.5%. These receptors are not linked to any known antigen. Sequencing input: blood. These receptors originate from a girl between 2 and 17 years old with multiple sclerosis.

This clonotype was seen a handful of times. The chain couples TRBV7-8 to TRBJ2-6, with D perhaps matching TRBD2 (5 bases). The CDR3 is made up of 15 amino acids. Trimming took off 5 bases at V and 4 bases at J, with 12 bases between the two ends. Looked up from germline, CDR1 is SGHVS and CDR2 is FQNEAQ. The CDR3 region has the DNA TGTGCCAGCAGCCCGCCGGGGTTCGGGGCCAACGTCCTGACTTTC. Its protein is CASSPPGFGANVLTF.

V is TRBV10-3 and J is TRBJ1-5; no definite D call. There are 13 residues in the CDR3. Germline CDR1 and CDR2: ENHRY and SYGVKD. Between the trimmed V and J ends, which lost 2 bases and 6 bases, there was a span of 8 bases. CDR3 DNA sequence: TGTGCCATCAGTGAGACTTCCTCTCAGCCCCAGCATTTT. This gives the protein CAISETSSQPQHF.

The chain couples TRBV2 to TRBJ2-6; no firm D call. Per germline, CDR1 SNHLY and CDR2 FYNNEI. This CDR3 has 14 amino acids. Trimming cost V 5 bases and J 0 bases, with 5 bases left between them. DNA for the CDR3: TGTGCCAGCAGTCAGCGCTCTGGGGCCAACGTCCTGACTTTC. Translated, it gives CASSQRSGANVLTF.

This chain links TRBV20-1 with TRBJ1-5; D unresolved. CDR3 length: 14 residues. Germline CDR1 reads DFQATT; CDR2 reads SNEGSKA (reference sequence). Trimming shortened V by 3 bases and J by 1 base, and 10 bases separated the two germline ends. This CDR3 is CSARAELSNQPQHF. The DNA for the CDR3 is TGCAGTGCTAGGGCAGAGCTAAGCAATCAGCCCCAGCATTTT.

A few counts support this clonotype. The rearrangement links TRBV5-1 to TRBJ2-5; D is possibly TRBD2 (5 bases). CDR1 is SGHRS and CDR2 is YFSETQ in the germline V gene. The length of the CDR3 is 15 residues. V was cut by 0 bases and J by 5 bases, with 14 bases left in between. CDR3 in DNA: TGCGCCAGCAGCTTGGTAATTGGGGAGTGGGAGACCCAGTACTTC. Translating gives CASSLVIGEWETQYF. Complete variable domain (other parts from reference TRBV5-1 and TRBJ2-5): KAGVTQTPRYLIKTRGQQVTLSCSPISGHRSVSWYQQTPGQGLQFLFEYFSETQRNKGNFPGRFSGRQFSNSRSEMNVSTLELGDSALYLCASSLVIGEWETQYFGPGTRLLVL.

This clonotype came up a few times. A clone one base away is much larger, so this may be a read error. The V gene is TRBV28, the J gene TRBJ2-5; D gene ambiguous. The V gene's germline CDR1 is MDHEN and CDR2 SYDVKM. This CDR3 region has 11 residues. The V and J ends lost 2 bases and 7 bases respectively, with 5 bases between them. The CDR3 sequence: CASSLKGTQYF. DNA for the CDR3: TGTGCCAGCAGTTTAAAAGGGACCCAGTACTTC. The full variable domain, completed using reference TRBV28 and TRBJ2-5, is DVKVTQSSRYLVKRTGEKVFLECVQDMDHENMFWYRQDPGLGLRLIYFSYDVKMKEKGDIPEGYSVSREKKERFSLILESASTNQTSMYLCASSLKGTQYFGPGTRLLVL.

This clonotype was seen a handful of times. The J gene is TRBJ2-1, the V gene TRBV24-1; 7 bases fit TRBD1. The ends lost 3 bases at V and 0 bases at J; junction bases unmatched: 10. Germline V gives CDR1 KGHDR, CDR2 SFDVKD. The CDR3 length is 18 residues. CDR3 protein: CATSDRPSQGISYNEQFF. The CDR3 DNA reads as TGTGCCACCAGTGATCGCCCCTCACAGGGGATCTCCTACAATGAGCAGTTCTTC.

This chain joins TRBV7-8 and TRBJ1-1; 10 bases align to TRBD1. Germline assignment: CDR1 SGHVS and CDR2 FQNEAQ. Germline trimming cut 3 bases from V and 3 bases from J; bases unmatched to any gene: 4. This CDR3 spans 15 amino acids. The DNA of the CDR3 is TGTGCCAGCAGCTTGAGGGACAGGGGTTACACTGAAGCTTTCTTT. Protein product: CASSLRDRGYTEAFF.

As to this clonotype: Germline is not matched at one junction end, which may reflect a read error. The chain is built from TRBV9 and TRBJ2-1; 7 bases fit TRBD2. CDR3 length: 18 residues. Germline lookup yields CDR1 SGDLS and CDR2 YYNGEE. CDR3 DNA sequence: TGTGCCCGCAGCGTACTGTCGGGGCGGGGGAGCTCCTACAATGAGCAGTTCTTC. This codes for CARSVLSGRGSSYNEQFF.

CDR3 in amino acids: CASSLDFADPTQYF. CDR3 sequence (DNA): TGTGCCAGCAGCTTAGATTTTGCGGACCCTACGCAGTATTTT. The chain combines TRBV11-1 with TRBJ2-3; no firm D call. Germline V CDR1 and CDR2: SGHAT, FQDESV (reference sequence). Trimming cost V 1 base and J 8 bases, with 13 bases left between them. The CDR3 is 14 amino acids.

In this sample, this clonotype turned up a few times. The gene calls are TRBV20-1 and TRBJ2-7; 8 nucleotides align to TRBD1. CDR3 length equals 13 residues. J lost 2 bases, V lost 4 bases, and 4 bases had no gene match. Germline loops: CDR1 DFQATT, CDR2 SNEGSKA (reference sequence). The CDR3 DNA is TGCAGTGCTACAGGGGGCGCGACCTACGAGCAGTACTTC. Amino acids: CSATGGATYEQYF.

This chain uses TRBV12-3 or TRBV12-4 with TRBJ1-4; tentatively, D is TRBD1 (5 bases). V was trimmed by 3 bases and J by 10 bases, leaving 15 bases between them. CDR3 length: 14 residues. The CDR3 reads CASSFSEGRGKLFF. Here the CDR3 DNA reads TGTGCCAGCAGTTTTTCGGAGGGGCGGGGAAAACTGTTTTTT.

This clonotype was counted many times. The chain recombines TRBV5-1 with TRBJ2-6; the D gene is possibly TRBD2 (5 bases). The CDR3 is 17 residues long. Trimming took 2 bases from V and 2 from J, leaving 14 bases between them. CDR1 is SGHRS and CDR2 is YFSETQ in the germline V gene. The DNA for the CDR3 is TGCGCCAGCAGCTTAGTAGTCGGGGATACTGGGGCCAACGTCCTGACTTTC. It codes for CASSLVVGDTGANVLTF. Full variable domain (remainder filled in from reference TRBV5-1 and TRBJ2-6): KAGVTQTPRYLIKTRGQQVTLSCSPISGHRSVSWYQQTPGQGLQFLFEYFSETQRNKGNFPGRFSGRQFSNSRSEMNVSTLELGDSALYLCASSLVVGDTGANVLTFGAGSRLTVL.

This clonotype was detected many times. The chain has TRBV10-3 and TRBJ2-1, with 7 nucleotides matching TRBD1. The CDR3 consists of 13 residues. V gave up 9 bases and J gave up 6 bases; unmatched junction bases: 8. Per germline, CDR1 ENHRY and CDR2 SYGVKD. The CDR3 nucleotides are TGTGCCATATGGGACAGTGGTTCCAATGAGCAGTTCTTC. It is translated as CAIWDSGSNEQFF.

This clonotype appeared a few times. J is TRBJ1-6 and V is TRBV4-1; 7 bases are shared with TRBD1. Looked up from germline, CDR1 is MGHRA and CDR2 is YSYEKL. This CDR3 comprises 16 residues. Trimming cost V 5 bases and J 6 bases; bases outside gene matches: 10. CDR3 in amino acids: CASSDRVRLSNSPLHF. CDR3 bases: TGCGCCAGCAGCGACAGGGTAAGGTTGAGTAATTCACCCCTCCACTTT.